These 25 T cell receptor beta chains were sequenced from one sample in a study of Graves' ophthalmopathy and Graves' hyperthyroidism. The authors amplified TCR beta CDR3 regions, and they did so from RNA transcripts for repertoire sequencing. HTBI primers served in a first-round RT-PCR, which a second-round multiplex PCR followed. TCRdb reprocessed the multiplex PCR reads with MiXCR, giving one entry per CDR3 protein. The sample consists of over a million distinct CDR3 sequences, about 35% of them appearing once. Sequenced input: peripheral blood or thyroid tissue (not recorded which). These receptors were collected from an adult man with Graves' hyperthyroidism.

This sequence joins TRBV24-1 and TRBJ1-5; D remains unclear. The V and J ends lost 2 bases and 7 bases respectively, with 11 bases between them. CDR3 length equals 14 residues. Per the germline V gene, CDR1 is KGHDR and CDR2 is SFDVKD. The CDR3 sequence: CATSDSQSFQPQHF. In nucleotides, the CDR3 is TGTGCCACCAGTGATTCTCAAAGTTTCCAGCCCCAGCATTTT.

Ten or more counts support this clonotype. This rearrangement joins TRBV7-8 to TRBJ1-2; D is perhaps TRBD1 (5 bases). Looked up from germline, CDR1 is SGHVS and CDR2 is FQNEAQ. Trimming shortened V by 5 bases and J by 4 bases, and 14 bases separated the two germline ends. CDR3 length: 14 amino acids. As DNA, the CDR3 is TGTGCCAGCAGCCCGGACATTCTCAGCTATGGCTACACCTTC. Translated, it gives CASSPDILSYGYTF.

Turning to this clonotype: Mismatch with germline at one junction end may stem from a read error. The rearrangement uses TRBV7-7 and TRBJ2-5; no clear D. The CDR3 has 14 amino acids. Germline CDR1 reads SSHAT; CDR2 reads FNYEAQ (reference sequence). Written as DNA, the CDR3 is TGTGCTAGCAGCATCCGTCGAGATCAAGAGACCCAGTACTTC. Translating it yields CASSIRRDQETQYF.

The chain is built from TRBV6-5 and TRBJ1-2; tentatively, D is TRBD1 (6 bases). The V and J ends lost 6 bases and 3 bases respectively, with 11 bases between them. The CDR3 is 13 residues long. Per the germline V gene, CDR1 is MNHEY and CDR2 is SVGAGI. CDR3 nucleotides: TGTGCCAGCAGAACAACAGGGTACTATGGCTACACCTTC. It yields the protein CASRTTGYYGYTF.

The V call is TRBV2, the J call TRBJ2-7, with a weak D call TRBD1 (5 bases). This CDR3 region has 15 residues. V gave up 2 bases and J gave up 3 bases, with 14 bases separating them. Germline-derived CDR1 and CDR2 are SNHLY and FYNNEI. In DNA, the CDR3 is TGTGCCAGCAGTGAATCCGCGAAGGGGATCTACGAGCAGTACTTC. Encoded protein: CASSESAKGIYEQYF.

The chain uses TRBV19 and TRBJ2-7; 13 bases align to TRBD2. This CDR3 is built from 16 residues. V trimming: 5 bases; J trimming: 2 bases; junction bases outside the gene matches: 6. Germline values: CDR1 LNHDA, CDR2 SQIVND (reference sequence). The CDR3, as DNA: TGTGCCAGTAGTGCTAGTGGACTAGCGGGAGCCTACGAGCAGTACTTC. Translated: CASSASGLAGAYEQYF. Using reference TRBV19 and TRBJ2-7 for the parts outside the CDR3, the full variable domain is DGGITQSPKYLFRKEGQNVTLSCEQNLNHDAMYWYRQDPGQGLRLIYYSQIVNDFQKGDIAEGYSVSREKKESFPLTVTSAQKNPTAFYLCASSASGLAGAYEQYFGPGTRLTVT.

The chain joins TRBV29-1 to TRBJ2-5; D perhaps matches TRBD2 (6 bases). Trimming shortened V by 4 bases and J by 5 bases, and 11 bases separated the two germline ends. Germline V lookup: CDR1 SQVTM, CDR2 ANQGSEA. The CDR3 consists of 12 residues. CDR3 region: CSVAAGKETQYF. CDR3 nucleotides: TGCAGCGTTGCGGCGGGGAAGGAGACCCAGTACTTC. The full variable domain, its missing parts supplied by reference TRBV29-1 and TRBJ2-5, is SAVISQKPSRDICQRGTSLTIQCQVDSQVTMMFWYRQQPGQSLTLIATANQGSEATYESGFVIDKFPISRPNLTFSTLTVSNMSPEDSSIYLCSVAAGKETQYFGPGTRLLVL.

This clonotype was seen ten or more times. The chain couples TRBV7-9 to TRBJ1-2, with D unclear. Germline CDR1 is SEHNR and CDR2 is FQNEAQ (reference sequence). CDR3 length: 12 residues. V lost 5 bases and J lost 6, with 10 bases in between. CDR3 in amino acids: CASSPGRNGYTF. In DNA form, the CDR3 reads TGTGCCAGCAGCCCAGGACGGAATGGCTACACCTTC. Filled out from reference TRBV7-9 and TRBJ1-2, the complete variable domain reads DTGVSQNPRHKITKRGQNVTFRCDPISEHNRLYWYRQTLGQGPEFLTYFQNEAQLEKSRLLSDRFSAERPKGSFSTLEIQRTEQGDSAMYLCASSPGRNGYTFGSGTRLTVV.

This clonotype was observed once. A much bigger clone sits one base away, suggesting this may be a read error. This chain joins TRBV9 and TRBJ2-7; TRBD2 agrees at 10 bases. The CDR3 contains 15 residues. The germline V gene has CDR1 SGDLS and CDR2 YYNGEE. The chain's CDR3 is CASSDLASGSYGQYF. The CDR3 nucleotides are TGTGCCAGCAGTGATTTGGCTAGCGGGAGCTACGGGCAGTACTTC.

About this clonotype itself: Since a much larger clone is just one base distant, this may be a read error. CDR3 nucleotides: TGTGTCAGCAGCCCAGGGCGGCGGGTCCAAGAGACCCAGTACTTC. This gives the protein CVSSPGRRVQETQYF. This chain joins TRBV14 and TRBJ2-5; tentatively, D is TRBD1 or TRBD2 (5 bases each). The CDR3 runs 15 residues. Germline assignment: CDR1 SGHDN and CDR2 FVKESK.

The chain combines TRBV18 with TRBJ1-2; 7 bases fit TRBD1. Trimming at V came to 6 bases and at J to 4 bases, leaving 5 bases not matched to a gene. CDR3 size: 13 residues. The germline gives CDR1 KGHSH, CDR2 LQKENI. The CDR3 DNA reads TGTGCCAGCTCGGCCAGGGACAGCTATGGCTACACCTTC. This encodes CASSARDSYGYTF. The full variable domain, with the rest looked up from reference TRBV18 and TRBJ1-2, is NAGVMQNPRHLVRRRGQEARLRCSPMKGHSHVYWYRQLPEEGLKFMVYLQKENIIDESGMPKERFSAEFPKEGPSILRIQQVVRGDSAAYFCASSARDSYGYTFGSGTRLTVV.

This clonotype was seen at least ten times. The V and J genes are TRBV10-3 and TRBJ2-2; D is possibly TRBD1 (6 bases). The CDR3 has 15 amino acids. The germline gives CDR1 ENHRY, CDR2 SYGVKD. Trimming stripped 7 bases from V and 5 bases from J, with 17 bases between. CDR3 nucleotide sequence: TGTGCCATCAAAGCAGGGGAATATTTGACCGGGGAGCTGTTTTTT. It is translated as CAIKAGEYLTGELFF.

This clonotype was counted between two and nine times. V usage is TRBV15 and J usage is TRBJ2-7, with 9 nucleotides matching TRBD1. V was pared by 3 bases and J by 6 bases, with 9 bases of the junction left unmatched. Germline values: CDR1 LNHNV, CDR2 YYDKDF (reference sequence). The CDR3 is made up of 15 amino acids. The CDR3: CATSRAGQGRFEQYF. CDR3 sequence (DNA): TGTGCCACCAGCAGGGCGGGACAGGGTAGGTTCGAGCAGTACTTC.

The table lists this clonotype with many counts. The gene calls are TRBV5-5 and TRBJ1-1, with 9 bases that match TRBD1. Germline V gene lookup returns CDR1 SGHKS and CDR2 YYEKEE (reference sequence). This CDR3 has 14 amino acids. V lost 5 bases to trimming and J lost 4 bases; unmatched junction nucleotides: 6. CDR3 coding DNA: TGTGCCAGCAGGATTTACAGGGGGCCCACTGAAGCTTTCTTT. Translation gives CASRIYRGPTEAFF.

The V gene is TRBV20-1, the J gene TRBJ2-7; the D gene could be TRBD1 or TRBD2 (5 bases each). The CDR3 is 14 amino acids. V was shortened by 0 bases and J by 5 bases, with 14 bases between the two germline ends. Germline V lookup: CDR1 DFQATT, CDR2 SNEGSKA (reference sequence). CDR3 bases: TGCAGTGCTAGAGATATCGGGACGGCGAACGAGCAGTACTTC. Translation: CSARDIGTANEQYF.

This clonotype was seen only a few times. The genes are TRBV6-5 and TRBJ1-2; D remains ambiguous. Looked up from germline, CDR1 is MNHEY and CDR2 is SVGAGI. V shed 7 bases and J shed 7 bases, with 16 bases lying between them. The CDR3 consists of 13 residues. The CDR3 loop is CASKEPSRGGYTF. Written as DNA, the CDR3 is TGTGCCAGCAAGGAGCCGAGTCGGGGTGGCTACACCTTC.

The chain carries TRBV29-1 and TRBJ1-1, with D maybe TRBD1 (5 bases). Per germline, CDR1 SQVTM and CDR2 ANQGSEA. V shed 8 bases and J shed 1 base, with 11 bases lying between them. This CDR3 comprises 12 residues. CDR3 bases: TGCAGCTTGTGGGACGGGAACACTGAAGCTTTCTTT. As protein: CSLWDGNTEAFF.

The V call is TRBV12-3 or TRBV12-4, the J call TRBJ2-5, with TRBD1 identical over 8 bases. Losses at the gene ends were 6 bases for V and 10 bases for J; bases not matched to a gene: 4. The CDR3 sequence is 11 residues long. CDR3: CASSSDRDQYF. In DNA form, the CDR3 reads TGTGCCAGCAGCTCGGACAGGGACCAGTACTTC.

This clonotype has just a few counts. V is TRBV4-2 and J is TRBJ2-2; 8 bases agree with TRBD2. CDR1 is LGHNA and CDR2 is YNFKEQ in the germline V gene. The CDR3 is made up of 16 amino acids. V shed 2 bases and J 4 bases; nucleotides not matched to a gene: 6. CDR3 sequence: CASSQRSSGSTGELFF. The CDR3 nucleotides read TGTGCCAGCAGCCAAAGGTCGAGCGGGAGCACCGGGGAGCTGTTTTTT.

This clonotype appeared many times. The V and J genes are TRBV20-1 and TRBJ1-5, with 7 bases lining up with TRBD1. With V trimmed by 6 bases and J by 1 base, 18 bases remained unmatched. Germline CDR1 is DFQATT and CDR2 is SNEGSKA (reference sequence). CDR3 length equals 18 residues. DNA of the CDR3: TGCAGTGCACGCAAGGGGGAGGGGGACAGCACCAGCAATCAGCCCCAGCATTTT. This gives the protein CSARKGEGDSTSNQPQHF.

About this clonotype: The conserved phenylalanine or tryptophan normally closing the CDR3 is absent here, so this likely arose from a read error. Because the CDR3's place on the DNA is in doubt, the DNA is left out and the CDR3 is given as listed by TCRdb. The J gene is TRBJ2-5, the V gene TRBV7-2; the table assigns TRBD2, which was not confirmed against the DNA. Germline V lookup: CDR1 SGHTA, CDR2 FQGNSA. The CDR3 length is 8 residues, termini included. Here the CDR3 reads CASSSREL.

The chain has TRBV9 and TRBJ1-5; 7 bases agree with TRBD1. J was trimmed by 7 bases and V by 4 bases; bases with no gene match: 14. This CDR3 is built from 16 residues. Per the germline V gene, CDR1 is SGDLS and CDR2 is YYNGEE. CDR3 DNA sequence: TGTGCCAGCAGCCAAGACGGCAGGGGGAGCGGCCAGCCCCAGCATTTT. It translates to CASSQDGRGSGQPQHF.

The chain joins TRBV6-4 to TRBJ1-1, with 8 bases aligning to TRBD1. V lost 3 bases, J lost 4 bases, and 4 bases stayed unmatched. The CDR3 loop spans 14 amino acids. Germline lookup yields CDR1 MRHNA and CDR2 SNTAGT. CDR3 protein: CASSDGTGGTEAFF. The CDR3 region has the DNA TGTGCCAGCAGTGATGGTACAGGGGGCACTGAAGCTTTCTTT.

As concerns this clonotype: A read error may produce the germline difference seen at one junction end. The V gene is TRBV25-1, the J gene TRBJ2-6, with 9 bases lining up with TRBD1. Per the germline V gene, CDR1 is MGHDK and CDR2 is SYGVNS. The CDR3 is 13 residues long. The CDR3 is CASRKQGADVLTF. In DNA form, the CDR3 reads TGTGCCAGCAGGAAACAGGGGGCCGACGTCCTGACTTTC.

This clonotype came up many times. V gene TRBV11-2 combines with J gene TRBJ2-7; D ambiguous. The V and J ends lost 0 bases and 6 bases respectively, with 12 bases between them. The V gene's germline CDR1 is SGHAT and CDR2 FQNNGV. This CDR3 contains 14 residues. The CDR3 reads CASSLDSRVGEQYF. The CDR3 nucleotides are TGTGCCAGCAGCTTAGATTCAAGGGTAGGCGAGCAGTACTTC. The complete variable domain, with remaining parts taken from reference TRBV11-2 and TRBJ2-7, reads EAGVAQSPRYKIIEKRQSVAFWCNPISGHATLYWYQQILGQGPKLLIQFQNNGVVDDSQLPKDRFSAERLKGVDSTLKIQPAKLEDSAVYLCASSLDSRVGEQYFGPGTRLTVT.